A single TCR beta chain is shown here with its context. At least ten counts were recorded for this clonotype. The target of this receptor is not known. No qualities accompany the bases; no much larger clone lies one base away. The method was PCR. The sample was run on an Illumina HiSeq 2500. To normalize quantification of the TCRbeta repertoire, the TCR libraries were built with molecular barcoding that relied on unique molecular identifiers. TCRdb trimmed public reads at Q25 via fastp, called clones via MiXCR and kept in-frame beta chains. Rows are combined by CDR3 protein, so each entry shows the most common genes and DNA. The sample profile shows approximately 83,000 distinct CDR3 sequences; roughly 8.8% of them were found once. The leading ten clones occupy under 8% of the sample. This record comes from a study of T-cell reconstitution after alpha-beta-depleted transplantation in children (dated by TCRdb to 2016 to 2017). For the wider study: Using TCR repertoire profiling, the study quantitatively followed how T-cell immune reconstitution unfolded in children after TCRalphabeta/CD19-depleted allogeneic hematopoietic cell transplantation.

The TCR was taken from a human donor who donated a stem cell graft to a child with congenital amegakaryocytic thrombocytopenia. The sequencing here drew on PBMCs from the stem cell graft donor, taken from the stem cell graft.

The sequenced DNA is TGTGCCAGCAGCTGGACAGGGGAGGTTCAGCCCCAGCATTTT. Its product reads: CASSWTGEVQPQHF. The receptor chain draws on TRBV7-2 and TRBJ1-5, with TRBD1 matching 9 junction bases. Ends trimmed: V by 4 bases, J by 6 bases; bases unmatched to a gene: 4. The cysteine opens and the phenylalanine closes a CDR3 of 14 amino acids. The kept DNA is CDR3 alone, 42 bases in frame from the first base. CDR1 and CDR2, per the germline V gene, are SGHTA and FQGNSA.